These T cell receptor beta chains were read from a single sample in a study of a mutant IDH1 vaccine in newly diagnosed glioma. Using immunoSEQ multiplex PCR, the repertoire was profiled, and TCRdb retains in-frame clones only, with some absent. The sample holds approximately 37,000 clones, roughly 56% seen once. These receptors' antigens are unknown. Material: PBMCs, obtained from a glioma patient whose treatment included an IDH1 peptide vaccine. The receptors were gathered from a woman under 30 with glioma. Each CDR3 is given with its conserved first and last residue. Each record gives: V gene, clone size, D gene, J gene, CDR3 protein, CDR3 DNA. A D gene is named only where the DNA matches it firmly. The size entry is marked missing in some rows and otherwise reads once, few, many or a size class.

>TRBV27|NA|TRBD1|TRBJ1-1
CASSLSLGGTGIENTEAFF
TGTGCCAGCAGTTTATCGCTTGGCGGGACAGGGATTGAGAACACTGAAGCTTTCTTT
>TRBV29-1|NA|NA|TRBJ1-1
CSVEDGTREAFF
TGCAGCGTTGAAGATGGGACAAGGGAAGCTTTCTTT
>TRBV29-1|few|NA|TRBJ1-1
CSVVTHPEAFF
TGCAGCGTTGTAACCCACCCTGAAGCTTTCTTT
>TRBV7-2|NA|NA|TRBJ1-2
CASSLGALYGYTF
TGTGCCAGCAGCTTGGGGGCCCTATATGGCTACACCTTC
>TRBV19|NA|NA|TRBJ1-2
CASTSGSAGYTF
NA
>TRBV5-5|once|NA|TRBJ1-1
CASSFNTEAFF
TGTGCCAGCAGCTTCAACACTGAAGCTTTCTTT
>TRBV6-5|NA|NA|TRBJ1-6
CASSYSPSYNSPLHF
TGTGCCAGCAGTTACTCCCCTAGCTACAATTCACCCCTCCACTTT
>TRBV15|few|NA|TRBJ2-5
CATSRVKETQYF
TGTGCCACCAGCAGAGTAAAGGAGACCCAGTACTTC
>TRBV20-1|NA|TRBD1|TRBJ1-1
CSASPGQGAFF
TGCAGTGCTAGCCCGGGACAGGGAGCTTTCTTT
>TRBV7-9|NA|NA|TRBJ1-2
CASSLEGVDYGYTF
TGTGCCAGCAGCTTGGAGGGGGTGGACTATGGCTACACCTTC
>TRBV2|once|TRBD1|TRBJ1-3
CASTSTGGAQATIYF
TGTGCCAGCACCTCGACAGGGGGCGCCCAGGCCACCATATATTTT
>TRBV29-1|few|NA|TRBJ1-6
CSVGGIGTSLHF
TGCAGCGTTGGTGGGATTGGGACATCCCTCCACTTT
>TRBV19|once|NA|TRBJ2-1
CASSIEGRGSYNEQFF
TGTGCCAGTAGTATAGAAGGAAGGGGGTCCTACAATGAGCAGTTCTTC
>TRBV5-1|NA|TRBD1|TRBJ2-6
CASSSGTGGSGANVLTF
TGCGCCAGCAGCTCCGGGACAGGGGGCTCGGGGGCCAACGTCCTGACTTTC
>TRBV6-5|few|TRBD1|TRBJ1-1
CASSYFTTGIAEAFF
TGTGCCAGCAGTTATTTTACGACAGGGATCGCTGAAGCTTTCTTT
>TRBV6-1|medium-sized|NA|TRBJ2-7
CASLKRGYEQYF
TGTGCCAGCCTCAAGAGGGGGTACGAGCAGTACTTC
>TRBV27|NA|NA|TRBJ2-2
CASSFYTGELFF
TGTGCCAGCAGTTTCTACACCGGGGAGCTGTTTTTT
>TRBV25-1|NA|NA|TRBJ2-2
CASSEYGVSGVGELFF
TGTGCCAGCAGTGAATATGGGGTTAGCGGAGTCGGGGAGCTGTTTTTT
>TRBV4-1|NA|NA|TRBJ2-4
CASSQVDEGLKNIQYF
TGCGCCAGCAGCCAGGTGGATGAGGGTCTCAAAAACATTCAGTACTTC
>TRBV19|many|NA|TRBJ2-2
CASSIKGAGDVTGELFF
TGTGCCAGTAGTATTAAGGGGGCGGGAGACGTCACCGGGGAGCTGTTTTTT
>TRBV19|NA|NA|TRBJ1-4
CAARSTGGGKLFF
TGTGCCGCCCGTAGTACGGGTGGTGGAAAACTGTTTTTT
>TRBV7-2|NA|TRBD2|TRBJ2-3
CASSLGAASGRTLTDTQYF
TGTGCCAGCAGCTTAGGAGCGGCTAGCGGGAGAACTTTAACAGATACGCAGTATTTT
>TRBV9|NA|TRBD1|TRBJ2-7
CASSPGTGTISYEQYF
TGTGCCAGCAGCCCGGGGACAGGGACCATCTCCTACGAGCAGTACTTC
>TRBV25-1|NA|NA|TRBJ1-2
CASSPPASAIYGYTF
TGTGCCAGCAGTCCGCCGGCGAGCGCTATCTATGGCTACACCTTC
>TRBV5-1|NA|NA|TRBJ2-1
CASSRDELQFF
TGCGCCAGCAGCCGAGACGAGCTACAGTTCTTC
>TRBV28|NA|NA|TRBJ2-3
CASSERTADTQYF
TGTGCCAGCAGTGAGCGGACAGCAGATACGCAGTATTTT
>TRBV6-8|few|TRBD2|TRBJ2-2
CASRAGVNTGELFF
TGTGCCAGCAGGGCGGGGGTGAACACCGGGGAGCTGTTTTTT
>TRBV28|NA|NA|TRBJ1-5
CASRSSTGMRNQPQHF
TGTGCCAGCAGAAGCTCTACAGGGATGAGGAATCAGCCCCAGCATTTT
>TRBV18|NA|NA|TRBJ2-5
CASSLQETQYF
TGTGCCAGCTCGCTCCAAGAGACCCAGTACTTC
>TRBV7-2|NA|NA|TRBJ1-1
CASSLSEAFF
TGTGCCAGCAGCTTATCTGAAGCTTTCTTT
>TRBV18|NA|TRBD1|TRBJ2-7
CASSPSTGGKLQNSYEQYF
TGTGCCAGCTCCCCATCGACAGGGGGGAAACTCCAAAACTCCTACGAGCAGTACTTC
>TRBV7-9|NA|TRBD1|TRBJ1-4
CASRPERTGVEKLFF
TGTGCCAGCAGACCTGAAAGGACAGGGGTTGAAAAACTGTTTTTT
>TRBV5-1|few|TRBD1|TRBJ1-1
CASSFAGQGSNEAFF
TGCGCCAGCAGCTTCGCGGGACAGGGGTCTAATGAAGCTTTCTTT
>TRBV19|few|NA|TRBJ1-1
CASSPRQTKNTEAFF
TGTGCCAGTAGCCCCCGACAGACCAAGAACACTGAAGCTTTCTTT
>TRBV29-1|NA|NA|TRBJ2-3
CSVDFRGDTQYF
TGCAGCGTTGACTTCCGGGGAGATACGCAGTATTTT
>TRBV7-9|few|NA|TRBJ1-6
CASTSRERNSPLHF
TGTGCCAGCACCTCGAGGGAAAGGAATTCACCCCTCCACTTT
>TRBV7-8|NA|TRBD2|TRBJ2-7
CASSLAGGTSGRMNEQYF
TGTGCCAGCAGCCTGGCAGGGGGGACTAGCGGGAGGATGAACGAGCAGTACTTC
>TRBV5-1|few|NA|TRBJ1-4
CASSPASRSREKLFF
TGCGCCAGCAGCCCGGCTAGCAGGTCTCGGGAAAAACTGTTTTTT
>TRBV12-5|few|NA|TRBJ1-5
CASGLIENQPQHF
TGTGCTAGTGGTTTAATAGAGAATCAGCCCCAGCATTTT
>TRBV5-1|few|TRBD1|TRBJ1-1
CASSRQGQGNTEAFF
TGCGCCAGCAGCCGACAGGGACAGGGGAACACTGAAGCTTTCTTT
>TRBV7-8|NA|NA|TRBJ1-1
CASSLASQGMNTEAFF
TGTGCCAGCAGCTTAGCCTCCCAGGGTATGAACACTGAAGCTTTCTTT
>TRBV19|NA|NA|TRBJ1-6
CASSVRTSSYNSPLHF
TGTGCCAGTAGTGTCAGGACGAGCTCCTATAATTCACCCCTCCACTTT
>TRBV28|NA|TRBD1|TRBJ1-3
CASVRTGSNTIYF
TGTGCCAGCGTCAGGACAGGGAGTAACACCATATATTTT
>TRBV29-1|NA|TRBD2|TRBJ2-1
CSVPGLADNEQFF
TGCAGCGTTCCGGGACTAGCGGACAATGAGCAGTTCTTC
>TRBV7-3|NA|NA|TRBJ1-1
CASSSGAWTEAFF
TGTGCCAGCAGCTCCGGGGCTTGGACTGAAGCTTTCTTT